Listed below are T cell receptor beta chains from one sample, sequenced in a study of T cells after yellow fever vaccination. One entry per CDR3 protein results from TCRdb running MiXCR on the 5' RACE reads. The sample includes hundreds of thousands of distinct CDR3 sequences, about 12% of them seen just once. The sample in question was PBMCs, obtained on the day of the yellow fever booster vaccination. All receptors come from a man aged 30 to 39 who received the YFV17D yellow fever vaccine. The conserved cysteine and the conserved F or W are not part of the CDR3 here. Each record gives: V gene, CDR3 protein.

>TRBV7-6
ASSLGARGRDQPQH
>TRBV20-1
SAILGTGTIMADTQY
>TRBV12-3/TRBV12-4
ASREGQGAYEQY
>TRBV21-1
ASSLCPGQGGCGELF
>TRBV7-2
ASSQTGGSWYEQF
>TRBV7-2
ASSLVSSTTNEKLF
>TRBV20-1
SARTTSGRWETQY
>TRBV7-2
ASSLGDRKTDTQY
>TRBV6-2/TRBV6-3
ASSHTGREQY
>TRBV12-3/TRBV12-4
ASSPISYNEQF
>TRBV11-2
ASSSTSGAYNEQF
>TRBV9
ASSDSLAPYNEQF
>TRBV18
ASSIRDSPNEQY
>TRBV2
ASTGIAYEQY
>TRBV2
ASSHSGDTQY
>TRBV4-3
ASSHQGLSTEAF
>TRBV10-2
ASIGEGRAGELF
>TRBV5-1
ASSWLREFSVAGELF
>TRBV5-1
ASSLTRYEQY
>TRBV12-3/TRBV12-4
ASSLQQAATEAF
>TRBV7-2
ASTSASGANVLT
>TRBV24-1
ATSDLRDLNEQF
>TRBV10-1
ASSRTAYSPLH
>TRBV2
ASRDELAESYNEQF
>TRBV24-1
ATSDGGLAGKETQY
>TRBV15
ATSIIGGGGEAF
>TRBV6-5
ASSYSRGASDTQY
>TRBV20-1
SAILGITTGRATDTQY
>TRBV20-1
SAYRGGNSGNTIY
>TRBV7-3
ASSLCYYREKLF
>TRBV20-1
SARKQGAQETQY
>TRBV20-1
SARDNPLQF
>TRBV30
AWTGAGTEAF
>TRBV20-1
SAPHRGQGAGGYT
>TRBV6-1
ASSEQQGSVVDA
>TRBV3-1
ASSQVGENTEAF